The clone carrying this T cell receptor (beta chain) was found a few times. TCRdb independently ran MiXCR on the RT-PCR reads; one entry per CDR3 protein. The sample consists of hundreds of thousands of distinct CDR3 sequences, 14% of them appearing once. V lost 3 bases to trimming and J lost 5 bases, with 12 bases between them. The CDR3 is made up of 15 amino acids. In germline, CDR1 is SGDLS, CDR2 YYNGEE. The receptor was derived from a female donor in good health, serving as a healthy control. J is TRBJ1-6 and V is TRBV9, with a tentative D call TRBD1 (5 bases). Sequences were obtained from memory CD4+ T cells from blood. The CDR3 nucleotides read TGTGCCAGCAGCGAAAGGAGGGGCGATAATTCACCCCTCCACTTT. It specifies CASSERRGDNSPLHF.